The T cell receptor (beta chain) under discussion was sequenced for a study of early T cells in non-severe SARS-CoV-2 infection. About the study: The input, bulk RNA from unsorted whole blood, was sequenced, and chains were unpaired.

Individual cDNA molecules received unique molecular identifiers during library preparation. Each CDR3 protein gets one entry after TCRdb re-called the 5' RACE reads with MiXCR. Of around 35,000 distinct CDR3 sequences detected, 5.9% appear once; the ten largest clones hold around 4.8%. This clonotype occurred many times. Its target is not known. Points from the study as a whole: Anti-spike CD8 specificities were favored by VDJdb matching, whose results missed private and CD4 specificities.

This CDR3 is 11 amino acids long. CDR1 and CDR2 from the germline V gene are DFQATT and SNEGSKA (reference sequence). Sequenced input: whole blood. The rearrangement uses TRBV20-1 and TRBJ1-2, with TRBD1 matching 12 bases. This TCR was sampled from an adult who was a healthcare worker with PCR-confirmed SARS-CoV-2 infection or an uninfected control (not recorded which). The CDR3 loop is CSGDRGLGYTF. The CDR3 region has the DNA TGCAGCGGGGACAGGGGGCTTGGCTACACCTTC.